This T cell receptor beta chain was recorded in a study of cytomegalovirus exposure and HLA in healthy donors. Turning to the study itself: According to later analysis, the same platform produced the 100 to 150 validation and about 630 first-cohort repertoires.

Study results and caveats: Whilst most TCR sequences proved rare, a subset of public TCRs occurred across many donors. Cytomegalovirus-associated TCR beta chains were listed, numbering over 150. Reports described diagnosis of cytomegalovirus status by the classifier as highly specific and sensitive.

Profiling relied on immunoSEQ multiplex PCR, and the TCRdb table lists in-frame clones only, not all of them. Among 70,000 to 85,000 clones, 90% to 95% were seen once, and the ten largest hold 1.5% to 2%. The CDR3 runs 14 residues. The germline CDR1 and CDR2 sequences are SGHVS and FNYEAQ. V lost 0 bases, J lost 5 bases, and 9 bases lay in between. About this clone: The antigen remains unidentified.

The V call is TRBV7-6, the J call TRBJ2-3, with D possibly TRBD2 on 5 matching bases. The TCR comes from a woman under 30 in good health and CMV-seropositive. The specimen was PBMCs. The CDR3 DNA is TGTGCCAGCAGCTTAGCGGGAGAGGTAGATACGCAGTATTTT. Amino acid sequence: CASSLAGEVDTQYF.